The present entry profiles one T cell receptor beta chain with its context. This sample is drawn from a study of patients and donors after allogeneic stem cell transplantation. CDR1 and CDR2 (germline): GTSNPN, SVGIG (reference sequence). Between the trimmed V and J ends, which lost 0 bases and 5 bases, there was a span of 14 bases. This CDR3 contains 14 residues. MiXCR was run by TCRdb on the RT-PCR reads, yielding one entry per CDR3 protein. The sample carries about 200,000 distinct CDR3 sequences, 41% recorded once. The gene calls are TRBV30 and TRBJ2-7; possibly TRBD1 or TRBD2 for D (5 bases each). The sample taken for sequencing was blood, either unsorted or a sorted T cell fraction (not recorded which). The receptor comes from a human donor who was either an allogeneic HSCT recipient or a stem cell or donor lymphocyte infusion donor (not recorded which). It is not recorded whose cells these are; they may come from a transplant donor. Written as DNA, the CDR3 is TGTGCCTGGAGTGTTTATAGAAGGGACCACGAGCAGTACTTC. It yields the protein CAWSVYRRDHEQYF.